These T cell receptor beta chains were read from a single sample in a study of blood T cell repertoires in COVID-19. Sequenced by immunoSEQ multiplex PCR; TCRdb stores in-frame clones only, minus some. Here the sample spans approximately 240,000 clones, about 85% being singletons. Sample: peripheral blood. These receptor sequences come from an older woman with active or convalescent COVID-19. Both conserved end residues are part of each CDR3. The D gene is left open where the match is weak. Not all rows give a size; the values are once, few, many and, for expanded clones, a class.

V gene: TRBV24-1; D gene: TRBD2; J gene: TRBJ2-3; clone size: -; CDR3 DNA: TGTGCCACCAGTGGGACGACTAGCCGGCCAGATACGCAGTATTTT; CDR3 protein: CATSGTTSRPDTQYF
V gene: TRBV3-1/TRBV3-2; D gene: -; J gene: TRBJ1-4; clone size: -; CDR3 DNA: TGTGCCAGCAGCCAACAGAGACAGAATGAAAAACTGTTTTTT; CDR3 protein: CASSQQRQNEKLFF
V gene: TRBV29-1; D gene: -; J gene: TRBJ1-2; clone size: -; CDR3 DNA: TGCAGCGTTGAAGGTATAGGGAGTGGCTACACCTTC; CDR3 protein: CSVEGIGSGYTF
V gene: TRBV3-1/TRBV3-2; D gene: TRBD1; J gene: TRBJ1-2; clone size: -; CDR3 DNA: TGTGCCAGCAGCCTAGGGACAGGGGGCGACTATGGCTACACCTTC; CDR3 protein: CASSLGTGGDYGYTF
V gene: TRBV24-1; D gene: TRBD2; J gene: TRBJ2-3; clone size: -; CDR3 DNA: TGTGCCACCAGTGATTACGGCGGGGGGACCACAGATACGCAGTATTTT; CDR3 protein: CATSDYGGGTTDTQYF
V gene: TRBV12-3/TRBV12-4; D gene: -; J gene: TRBJ1-2; clone size: -; CDR3 DNA: TGTGCCAGCAGCAGGGGCGAGAACTATGGCTACACCTTC; CDR3 protein: CASSRGENYGYTF
V gene: TRBV10-3; D gene: -; J gene: TRBJ1-2; clone size: -; CDR3 DNA: TGTGCCATCAGTGGGACGGGGGTCGACTATGGCTACACCTTC; CDR3 protein: CAISGTGVDYGYTF
V gene: TRBV5-1; D gene: -; J gene: TRBJ2-6; clone size: -; CDR3 DNA: TGCGCCAGCAGTCATGTAAGGGCAGGGCCTGTTAGCTCTGGGGCCAACGTCCTGACTTTC; CDR3 protein: CASSHVRAGPVSSGANVLTF
V gene: TRBV28; D gene: -; J gene: TRBJ1-4; clone size: -; CDR3 DNA: TGTGCCAGCAGTTCAGAAGCGGCAACTAATGAAAAACTGTTTTTT; CDR3 protein: CASSSEAATNEKLFF
V gene: TRBV29-1; D gene: -; J gene: TRBJ2-1; clone size: -; CDR3 DNA: TGCAGCGTTGAACAATTGAGGACAGGGGTTAATTTTCGGCGGGAGGGCAATGAGCAGTTCTTC; CDR3 protein: CSVEQLRTGVNFRREGNEQFF
V gene: TRBV11-3; D gene: TRBD1; J gene: TRBJ1-2; clone size: -; CDR3 DNA: TGTGCCAGCAGCGTACAGGGGGCTCAGGGCTACACCTTC; CDR3 protein: CASSVQGAQGYTF
V gene: TRBV9; D gene: TRBD2; J gene: TRBJ2-1; clone size: -; CDR3 DNA: TGTGCCAGCAGCTCCCGACTAGCGGGAGGGCCCTACAATGAGCAGTTCTTC; CDR3 protein: CASSSRLAGGPYNEQFF
V gene: TRBV7-6; D gene: TRBD2; J gene: TRBJ2-1; clone size: -; CDR3 DNA: TGTGCCAGCAGCTACCTCGGGGCCCGCCAGACTAGCGGGAGGGCCACTGAGCAGTTCTTC; CDR3 protein: CASSYLGARQTSGRATEQFF
V gene: TRBV13; D gene: -; J gene: TRBJ2-2; clone size: -; CDR3 DNA: TGTGCCAGCAGCTTAGCGGGAGATGACACCGGGGAGCTGTTTTTT; CDR3 protein: CASSLAGDDTGELFF
V gene: TRBV19; D gene: TRBD1; J gene: TRBJ1-5; clone size: few; CDR3 DNA: TGTGCCAGTAGTATGGATAGACAGGGCGGGAGCAATCAGCCCCAGCATTTT; CDR3 protein: CASSMDRQGGSNQPQHF
V gene: TRBV3-1/TRBV3-2; D gene: TRBD1; J gene: TRBJ1-1; clone size: -; CDR3 DNA: TGTGCCAGCAGCCAATGGGGACAGGGTGAAGCTTTCTTT; CDR3 protein: CASSQWGQGEAFF